A selection of T cell receptor beta chains follows, all from one sample in a study of shared clonotypes between healthy human individuals. The assay was immunoSEQ multiplex PCR, and TCRdb's table has in-frame clones only and misses some. This table has some 2 million clones, 90% to 95% appearing once. The specimen was naive CD4+ T cells sorted from blood. Receptor source: a man between 18 and 29 years old in good health. CDR3s include the opening cysteine and the closing phenylalanine or tryptophan. A D gene is named only where the DNA matches it firmly. Clone size, where shown, is once, few, many, or a class for clones that have expanded.

len: 15; v_gene: TRBV27; abundance: NA; d_gene: NA; j_gene: TRBJ2-1; CDR3nt: TGTGCCAGCAGTTTAGCCGGAAGCTCCTACAATGAGCAGTTCTTC; CDR3aa: CASSLAGSSYNEQFF
len: 15; v_gene: TRBV13; abundance: NA; d_gene: NA; j_gene: TRBJ1-1; CDR3nt: TGTGCCAGCAGCTTAGGCTCTGGGGGGCCGACTGAAGCTTTCTTT; CDR3aa: CASSLGSGGPTEAFF
len: 14; v_gene: TRBV4-3; abundance: NA; d_gene: NA; j_gene: TRBJ1-1; CDR3nt: TGCGCCAGCAGCCACCGACGGGGGGCAATTGAAGCTTTCTTT; CDR3aa: CASSHRRGAIEAFF
len: 14; v_gene: TRBV5-4; abundance: NA; d_gene: TRBD1; j_gene: TRBJ1-1; CDR3nt: TGTGCCAGCAGCAAGGGACAGATGAACACTGAAGCTTTCTTT; CDR3aa: CASSKGQMNTEAFF
len: 17; v_gene: TRBV18; abundance: NA; d_gene: NA; j_gene: TRBJ2-7; CDR3nt: TGTGCCAGCTCACCACCACCCCGGTTGGGGCGTGTGTACGAGCAGTACTTC; CDR3aa: CASSPPPRLGRVYEQYF
len: 13; v_gene: TRBV10-3; abundance: NA; d_gene: NA; j_gene: TRBJ2-7; CDR3nt: TGTGCCATCAGTGAGAATTCGGGGTACGAGCAGTACTTC; CDR3aa: CAISENSGYEQYF
len: 14; v_gene: TRBV15; abundance: NA; d_gene: NA; j_gene: TRBJ2-4; CDR3nt: TGTGCCACCAGCGTCCGGGACGTTACAAACATTCAGTACTTC; CDR3aa: CATSVRDVTNIQYF
len: 14; v_gene: TRBV19; abundance: NA; d_gene: NA; j_gene: TRBJ1-4; CDR3nt: TGTGCCAGTAGTATCGGGGCAACTAATGAAAAACTGTTTTTT; CDR3aa: CASSIGATNEKLFF
len: 13; v_gene: TRBV10-3; abundance: NA; d_gene: TRBD1; j_gene: TRBJ2-5; CDR3nt: TGTGCCATCAGAAGGACAGGCTGGGAGACCCAGTACTTC; CDR3aa: CAIRRTGWETQYF
len: 16; v_gene: TRBV9; abundance: once; d_gene: NA; j_gene: TRBJ1-2; CDR3nt: TGTGCCAGCAGCGTAGTTTCCCGAGGAGCTAACTATGGCTACACCTTC; CDR3aa: CASSVVSRGANYGYTF
len: 13; v_gene: TRBV18; abundance: NA; d_gene: TRBD2; j_gene: TRBJ2-1; CDR3nt: TGTGCCAGCTCACCGTCGCGGGAGGGTGAGCAGTTCTTC; CDR3aa: CASSPSREGEQFF
len: 12; v_gene: TRBV7-2; abundance: NA; d_gene: NA; j_gene: TRBJ2-5; CDR3nt: TGTGCCAGCAGCGTACGAGAAGAGACCCAGTACTTC; CDR3aa: CASSVREETQYF
len: 17; v_gene: TRBV30; abundance: NA; d_gene: TRBD1; j_gene: TRBJ2-3; CDR3nt: TGTGCCTGGAGTACCCCCGCGGGACAGGCTAGCACAGATACGCAGTATTTT; CDR3aa: CAWSTPAGQASTDTQYF
len: 16; v_gene: TRBV12-2; abundance: NA; d_gene: NA; j_gene: TRBJ1-4; CDR3nt: TGTGCAAGTCGCTTCGGTCCCGGACAGAATAATGAAAAACTGTTTTTT; CDR3aa: CASRFGPGQNNEKLFF
len: 15; v_gene: TRBV7-9; abundance: NA; d_gene: NA; j_gene: TRBJ2-5; CDR3nt: TGTGCCAGCAGCTTAAGGGTACCCCTCCAAGAGACCCAGTACTTC; CDR3aa: CASSLRVPLQETQYF
len: 13; v_gene: TRBV29-1; abundance: NA; d_gene: NA; j_gene: TRBJ1-1; CDR3nt: TGCAGCGTTGAGGGGCAGGTGAACACTGAAGCTTTCTTT; CDR3aa: CSVEGQVNTEAFF
len: 11; v_gene: TRBV30; abundance: NA; d_gene: NA; j_gene: TRBJ1-6; CDR3nt: TGTGCCTGGAGACTCGGTTCACCCCTCCACTTT; CDR3aa: CAWRLGSPLHF
len: 15; v_gene: TRBV6-6; abundance: NA; d_gene: NA; j_gene: TRBJ2-7; CDR3nt: TGTGCCAGCACCGAACCCGGGACTTCCAACCACGAGCAGTACTTC; CDR3aa: CASTEPGTSNHEQYF
len: 15; v_gene: TRBV6-5; abundance: NA; d_gene: TRBD2; j_gene: TRBJ2-7; CDR3nt: TGTGCCAGCAGTACCGGCGGGACTAGCGCTTACGAGCAGTACTTC; CDR3aa: CASSTGGTSAYEQYF
len: 14; v_gene: TRBV7-2; abundance: NA; d_gene: TRBD1; j_gene: TRBJ2-2; CDR3nt: TGTGCCAGCAGCTTGGACAGGGACGCCGGGGAGCTGTTTTTT; CDR3aa: CASSLDRDAGELFF
len: 11; v_gene: TRBV6-5; abundance: NA; d_gene: TRBD1; j_gene: TRBJ2-7; CDR3nt: TGTGCCAGTAGGCAGGGGGCCGAGCAGTACTTC; CDR3aa: CASRQGAEQYF
len: 15; v_gene: TRBV5-5; abundance: NA; d_gene: NA; j_gene: TRBJ1-4; CDR3nt: TGTGCCAGCAGCTTAGCAGCAATAACTAATGAAAAACTGTTTTTT; CDR3aa: CASSLAAITNEKLFF
len: 13; v_gene: TRBV6-6; abundance: NA; d_gene: NA; j_gene: TRBJ2-3; CDR3nt: TGTGCCAGCAGTTACCCCGGGACAGATACGCAGTATTTT; CDR3aa: CASSYPGTDTQYF
len: 14; v_gene: TRBV2; abundance: once; d_gene: TRBD1; j_gene: TRBJ1-1; CDR3nt: TGTGCCAGCAGTGAGGGCCCGAGGGTGGGACAGTCCTTCTTT; CDR3aa: CASSEGPRVGQSFF
len: 15; v_gene: TRBV29-1; abundance: NA; d_gene: TRBD2; j_gene: TRBJ2-5; CDR3nt: TGCAGCGTTGGGCCGAGACTAGCGACTCAAGAGACCCAGTACTTC; CDR3aa: CSVGPRLATQETQYF
len: 16; v_gene: TRBV4-1; abundance: NA; d_gene: TRBD1; j_gene: TRBJ2-2; CDR3nt: TGCGCCAGCAGCCTAGATCGGACAGGGGGCCTGGGGGAGCTGTTTTTT; CDR3aa: CASSLDRTGGLGELFF
len: 14; v_gene: TRBV7-9; abundance: NA; d_gene: TRBD1; j_gene: TRBJ1-1; CDR3nt: TGTGCCAGCAGCGGGAGGACAGGGGGCCGTGAAGCTTTCTTT; CDR3aa: CASSGRTGGREAFF
len: 14; v_gene: TRBV30; abundance: once; d_gene: NA; j_gene: TRBJ1-1; CDR3nt: TGTGCCTGGAGTGTAGGCCCCGGGAACACTGAAGCTTTCTTT; CDR3aa: CAWSVGPGNTEAFF
len: 16; v_gene: TRBV7-3; abundance: NA; d_gene: NA; j_gene: TRBJ2-2; CDR3nt: TGTGCCAGCAGCCGGACCGGGAGTGTGGTCACCGGGGAGCTGTTTTTT; CDR3aa: CASSRTGSVVTGELFF
len: 11; v_gene: TRBV20-1; abundance: NA; d_gene: NA; j_gene: TRBJ2-7; CDR3nt: TGCAGTGTTGGCAGGGGCTACGAGCAGTACTTC; CDR3aa: CSVGRGYEQYF
len: 15; v_gene: TRBV5-4; abundance: NA; d_gene: TRBD2; j_gene: TRBJ2-3; CDR3nt: TGTGCCAGCAGACAACTAGCGTCTGGCACAGATACGCAGTATTTT; CDR3aa: CASRQLASGTDTQYF
len: 18; v_gene: TRBV19; abundance: NA; d_gene: NA; j_gene: TRBJ2-4; CDR3nt: TGTGCCAGTAGTATAGCGATCTATGGCAGTCTAGCCAAAAACATTCAGTACTTC; CDR3aa: CASSIAIYGSLAKNIQYF
len: 16; v_gene: TRBV2; abundance: once; d_gene: NA; j_gene: TRBJ1-6; CDR3nt: TGTGCCAGCAGTGAAGCGAGCCCCAGGAGTAATTCACCCCTCCACTTT; CDR3aa: CASSEASPRSNSPLHF
len: 12; v_gene: TRBV30; abundance: NA; d_gene: TRBD2; j_gene: TRBJ2-7; CDR3nt: TGTGCCTGGAGAGGGACTATGGACGAGCAGTACTTC; CDR3aa: CAWRGTMDEQYF
len: 12; v_gene: TRBV29-1; abundance: NA; d_gene: NA; j_gene: TRBJ2-2; CDR3nt: TGCAGCGCCGGAGGGCTTTTCGGGGAGCTGTTTTTT; CDR3aa: CSAGGLFGELFF
len: 15; v_gene: TRBV5-8; abundance: NA; d_gene: TRBD1; j_gene: TRBJ2-7; CDR3nt: TGTGCCAGCAGCTCGCCACAGGGGGCCGTCTACGAGCAGTACTTC; CDR3aa: CASSSPQGAVYEQYF
len: 15; v_gene: TRBV7-2; abundance: NA; d_gene: TRBD1; j_gene: TRBJ1-5; CDR3nt: TGTGCCAGCAGCTTGGACAGGGGGCTTTATCAGCCCCAGCATTTT; CDR3aa: CASSLDRGLYQPQHF
len: 15; v_gene: TRBV6-5; abundance: NA; d_gene: TRBD1; j_gene: TRBJ2-7; CDR3nt: TGTGCCAGCAGAATGGGGACAGGGCGCTCCTACGAGCAGTACTTC; CDR3aa: CASRMGTGRSYEQYF
len: 15; v_gene: TRBV10-3; abundance: NA; d_gene: NA; j_gene: TRBJ2-2; CDR3nt: TGTGCCATCAGTGGCGGCGGCTGGGACACCGGGGAGCTGTTTTTT; CDR3aa: CAISGGGWDTGELFF
len: 15; v_gene: TRBV7-2; abundance: NA; d_gene: TRBD1; j_gene: TRBJ2-1; CDR3nt: TGTGCCAGCAGCGCATCGGGACAGGGTAGGACCGGGCAGTTCTTC; CDR3aa: CASSASGQGRTGQFF
len: 17; v_gene: TRBV11-1; abundance: NA; d_gene: TRBD1; j_gene: TRBJ2-6; CDR3nt: TGTGCCAGCAGCTTATCGTCAGGGGGCACTGGGGCCAACGTCCTGACTTTC; CDR3aa: CASSLSSGGTGANVLTF
len: 12; v_gene: TRBV27; abundance: NA; d_gene: NA; j_gene: TRBJ1-2; CDR3nt: TGTGCCACAGGAGCCGACCATTATGGCTACACCTTC; CDR3aa: CATGADHYGYTF
len: 15; v_gene: TRBV5-4; abundance: NA; d_gene: NA; j_gene: TRBJ2-1; CDR3nt: TGTGCCAGCAGCTTCGGAGGAGCGTCCTACAATGAGCAGTTCTTC; CDR3aa: CASSFGGASYNEQFF
len: 13; v_gene: TRBV12-5; abundance: NA; d_gene: NA; j_gene: TRBJ1-3; CDR3nt: TGTGCTAGCGCTTCTCTCTCTGGAAACACCATATATTTT; CDR3aa: CASASLSGNTIYF
len: 12; v_gene: TRBV5-1; abundance: NA; d_gene: NA; j_gene: TRBJ2-7; CDR3nt: TGCGCCAGCAGCTCTACAGGGCCCGAGCAGTACTTC; CDR3aa: CASSSTGPEQYF
len: 15; v_gene: TRBV6-5; abundance: once; d_gene: TRBD2; j_gene: TRBJ2-7; CDR3nt: TGTGCCAGCAGCCCCGCCCGGCGGGAGTACCACGAGCAGTACTTC; CDR3aa: CASSPARREYHEQYF
len: 16; v_gene: TRBV6-1; abundance: NA; d_gene: NA; j_gene: TRBJ2-6; CDR3nt: TGTGCCAGCAGTGAAGGACACCTCTCTGGGGCCAACGTCCTGACTTTC; CDR3aa: CASSEGHLSGANVLTF
len: 15; v_gene: TRBV4-2; abundance: NA; d_gene: TRBD1; j_gene: TRBJ2-5; CDR3nt: TGTGCCAGCAGCCAAGTAGAGGGGGCAGGGGAGACCCAGTACTTC; CDR3aa: CASSQVEGAGETQYF
len: 16; v_gene: TRBV18; abundance: NA; d_gene: TRBD1; j_gene: TRBJ1-4; CDR3nt: TGTGCCAGCTCACCAAGGACAGGGATGGGTAATGAAAAACTGTTTTTT; CDR3aa: CASSPRTGMGNEKLFF
len: 17; v_gene: TRBV7-6; abundance: NA; d_gene: TRBD2; j_gene: TRBJ2-1; CDR3nt: TGTGCCAGCAGCCATATATATTTACTAGCGGGGGAAAATGAGCAGTTCTTC; CDR3aa: CASSHIYLLAGENEQFF
len: 15; v_gene: TRBV4-1; abundance: NA; d_gene: NA; j_gene: TRBJ1-1; CDR3nt: TGCGCCAGCAGCCAAGACCCGGCGGCCAACACTGAAGCTTTCTTT; CDR3aa: CASSQDPAANTEAFF
len: 13; v_gene: TRBV6-1; abundance: NA; d_gene: NA; j_gene: TRBJ1-4; CDR3nt: TGTGCCAGCAGTATAAGGGATTGGGAAAAACTGTTTTTT; CDR3aa: CASSIRDWEKLFF
len: 15; v_gene: TRBV4-2; abundance: NA; d_gene: NA; j_gene: TRBJ2-5; CDR3nt: TGTGCCAGCAGCCCCCGAGTCGCTAGCGAAGAGACCCAGTACTTC; CDR3aa: CASSPRVASEETQYF
len: 14; v_gene: TRBV5-1; abundance: once; d_gene: NA; j_gene: TRBJ1-3; CDR3nt: TGCGCCAGCCAAGTCGGGGGGCCTGGAAACACCATATATTTT; CDR3aa: CASQVGGPGNTIYF
len: 19; v_gene: TRBV28; abundance: NA; d_gene: TRBD2; j_gene: TRBJ2-2; CDR3nt: TGTGCCAGCACGGGACTAGCGGGGGCCATATCCACGAACACCGGGGAGCTGTTTTTT; CDR3aa: CASTGLAGAISTNTGELFF
len: 14; v_gene: TRBV25-1; abundance: NA; d_gene: NA; j_gene: TRBJ2-1; CDR3nt: TGTGCCACCAAGGAGGCGGGACCTTACAATGAGCAGTTCTTC; CDR3aa: CATKEAGPYNEQFF
len: 16; v_gene: TRBV6-5; abundance: NA; d_gene: TRBD1; j_gene: TRBJ1-3; CDR3nt: TGTGCCAGCAGTTCTACAGGGGGTAGCTCTGGAAACACCATATATTTT; CDR3aa: CASSSTGGSSGNTIYF
len: 13; v_gene: TRBV7-9; abundance: NA; d_gene: NA; j_gene: TRBJ1-1; CDR3nt: TGTGCCAGCAGCTTACAGGGAAATACTGAAGCTTTCTTT; CDR3aa: CASSLQGNTEAFF
len: 14; v_gene: TRBV9; abundance: NA; d_gene: TRBD1; j_gene: TRBJ2-7; CDR3nt: TGTGCCAGCAGCCCACAGGACAGGGCACTCGAGCAGTACTTC; CDR3aa: CASSPQDRALEQYF